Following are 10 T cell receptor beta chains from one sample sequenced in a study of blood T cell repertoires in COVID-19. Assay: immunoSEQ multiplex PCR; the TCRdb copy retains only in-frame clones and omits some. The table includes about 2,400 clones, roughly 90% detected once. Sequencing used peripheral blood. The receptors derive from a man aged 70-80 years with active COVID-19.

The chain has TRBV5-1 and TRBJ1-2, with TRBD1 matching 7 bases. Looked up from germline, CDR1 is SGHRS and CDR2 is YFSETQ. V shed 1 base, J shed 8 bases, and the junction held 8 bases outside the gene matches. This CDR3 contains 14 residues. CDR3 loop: CASSLTQTGQGYTF. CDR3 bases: TGCGCCAGCAGCTTGACCCAGACAGGGCAAGGCTACACCTTC.

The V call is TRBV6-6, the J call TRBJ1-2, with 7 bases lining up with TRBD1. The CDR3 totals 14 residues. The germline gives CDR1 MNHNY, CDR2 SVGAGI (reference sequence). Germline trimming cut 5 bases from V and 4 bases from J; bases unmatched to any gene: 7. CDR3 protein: CASSPPGDSYGYTF. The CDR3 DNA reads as TGTGCCAGCAGTCCCCCAGGGGACAGCTATGGCTACACCTTC.

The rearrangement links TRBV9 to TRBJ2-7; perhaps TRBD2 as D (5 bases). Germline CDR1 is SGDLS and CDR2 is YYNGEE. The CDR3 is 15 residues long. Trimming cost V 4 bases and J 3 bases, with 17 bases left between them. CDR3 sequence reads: CASSPGGQQLYEQYF. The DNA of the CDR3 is TGTGCCAGCAGCCCTGGCGGGCAGCAACTCTACGAGCAGTACTTC.

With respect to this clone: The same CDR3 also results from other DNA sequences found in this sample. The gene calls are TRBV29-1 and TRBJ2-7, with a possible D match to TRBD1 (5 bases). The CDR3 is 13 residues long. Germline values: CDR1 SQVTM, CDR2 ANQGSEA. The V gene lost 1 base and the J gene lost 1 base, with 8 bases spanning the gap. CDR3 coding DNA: TGCAGCGTTGAAGGGGGCCAGTCCTACGAGCAGTACTTC. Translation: CSVEGGQSYEQYF.

DNA for the CDR3: TGTGCTAGTGGTTTGATACCCTTGGGACTAGCGGGGGGAATACCTTCCTACGAGCAGTACTTC. Its protein is CASGLIPLGLAGGIPSYEQYF. This chain links TRBV12-5 with TRBJ2-7, with TRBD2 matching 15 bases. This CDR3 has 21 amino acids. Trimming at V came to 2 bases and at J to 1 base, leaving 15 bases not matched to a gene. CDR1 and CDR2 (germline): LGHNT, FRNRAP.

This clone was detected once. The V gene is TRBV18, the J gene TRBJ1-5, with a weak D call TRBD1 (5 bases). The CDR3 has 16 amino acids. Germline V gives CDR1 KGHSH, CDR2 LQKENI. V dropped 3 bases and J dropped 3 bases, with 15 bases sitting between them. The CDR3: CASSPGSARDNQPQHF. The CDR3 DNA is TGTGCCAGCTCACCTGGAAGCGCCAGGGACAATCAGCCCCAGCATTTT.

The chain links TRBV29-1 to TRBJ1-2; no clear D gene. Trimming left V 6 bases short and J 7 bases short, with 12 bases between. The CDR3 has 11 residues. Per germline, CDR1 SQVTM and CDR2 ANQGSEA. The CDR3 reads CSVGVRGGYTF. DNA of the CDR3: TGCAGCGTCGGGGTACGTGGTGGCTACACCTTC.

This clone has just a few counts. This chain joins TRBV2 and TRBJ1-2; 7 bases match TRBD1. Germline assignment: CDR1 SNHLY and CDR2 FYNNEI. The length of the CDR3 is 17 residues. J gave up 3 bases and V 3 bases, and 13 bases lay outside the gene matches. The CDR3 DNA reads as TGTGCCAGCAGTGAGGGGTGGTTGACAGGGAGAGACTATGGCTACACCTTC. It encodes CASSEGWLTGRDYGYTF.

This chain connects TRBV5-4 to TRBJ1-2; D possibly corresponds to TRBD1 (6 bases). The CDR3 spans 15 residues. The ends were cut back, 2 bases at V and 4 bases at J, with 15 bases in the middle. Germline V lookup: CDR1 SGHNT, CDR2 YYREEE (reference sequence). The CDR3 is CASSFRRGGAYGYTF. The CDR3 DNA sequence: TGTGCCAGCAGCTTTAGGAGGGGGGGGGCCTATGGCTACACCTTC.

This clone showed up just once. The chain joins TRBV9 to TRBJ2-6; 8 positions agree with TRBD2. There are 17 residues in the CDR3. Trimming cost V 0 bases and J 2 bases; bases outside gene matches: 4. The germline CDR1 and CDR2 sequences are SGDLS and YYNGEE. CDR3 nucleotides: TGTGCCAGCAGCGTAGGATTAGCGGGACCTGGGGCCAACGTCCTGACTTTC. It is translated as CASSVGLAGPGANVLTF.